Listed below are T cell receptor beta chains from one sample, sequenced in a study of blood T cell repertoires in COVID-19. TCRdb's copy holds only in-frame clones and misses some; the assay was immunoSEQ multiplex PCR. The sample has about 35,000 clones, roughly 80% seen once. The sequenced material came from peripheral blood. The receptors were sampled from a man older than 75 with active or convalescent COVID-19. Each CDR3 is given with its conserved first and last residue. D genes are given only for firm matches. Some rows mark clone size as missing; the rest say once, few, many or name a class of expanded clone.

clone size,J gene,V gene,D gene,CDR3 protein,CDR3 DNA
NA,TRBJ2-3,TRBV3-1/TRBV3-2,NA,CASSQDRRSTDTQYF,TGTGCCAGCAGCCAAGATAGGAGAAGCACAGATACGCAGTATTTT
NA,TRBJ2-1,TRBV2,TRBD2,CASSNLAGGYNEQFF,TGTGCCAGCAGTAATCTAGCGGGAGGTTACAATGAGCAGTTCTTC
NA,TRBJ1-2,TRBV6-5,NA,CASSYDDTLNYGYTF,TGTGCCAGCAGTTATGATGACACGCTTAACTATGGCTACACCTTC
NA,TRBJ1-1,TRBV19,TRBD1,CASSPSGQGPEAFF,TGTGCCAGTAGCCCTTCGGGACAGGGACCTGAAGCTTTCTTT
NA,TRBJ1-5,TRBV30,NA,CAWSVRRAGSNQPQHF,TGTGCCTGGAGTGTACGGCGCGCAGGTAGCAATCAGCCCCAGCATTTT
NA,TRBJ2-1,TRBV15,TRBD2,CATSFPGLWTSGRSNEQFF,TGTGCCACCAGTTTCCCGGGACTATGGACTAGCGGGAGAAGCAATGAGCAGTTCTTC
NA,TRBJ2-5,TRBV20-1,NA,CSASGGLLTQETQYF,TGCAGTGCTAGTGGGGGCCTACTCACCCAAGAGACCCAGTACTTC
NA,TRBJ2-3,TRBV9,TRBD1,CASSGRDREADTQYF,TGTGCCAGCAGCGGCCGGGACAGGGAGGCAGATACGCAGTATTTT
once,TRBJ1-1,TRBV28,TRBD1,CASDRGGNTEAFF,TGTGCCAGCGACAGGGGCGGGAACACTGAAGCTTTCTTT
once,TRBJ2-7,TRBV27,TRBD2,CASSPIAGAAYEQYF,TGTGCCAGCAGTCCTATAGCGGGGGCAGCTTACGAGCAGTACTTC
NA,TRBJ2-1,TRBV2,NA,CASSVGSSSYNEQFF,TGTGCCAGCAGTGTTGGTTCTAGCTCCTACAATGAGCAGTTCTTC
NA,TRBJ2-3,TRBV2,TRBD2,CATDGSQRELDTQYF,TGTGCCACCGATGGGTCCCAGCGGGAGTTGGATACGCAGTATTTT
once,TRBJ1-2,TRBV27,NA,CASSFQFGGLGGYTF,TGTGCCAGCAGTTTTCAATTTGGGGGCCTCGGCGGCTACACCTTC
NA,TRBJ2-4,TRBV18,TRBD2,CASLSYGTSGSSSKNIQYF,TGTGCCAGCTTATCATATGGGACTAGCGGGAGTAGTTCCAAAAACATTCAGTACTTC
NA,TRBJ1-5,TRBV28,TRBD1,CASSLPQGVLPQHF,TGTGCCAGCAGTTTACCGCAGGGGGTTCTGCCCCAGCATTTT
few,TRBJ1-5,TRBV19,NA,CASSIQTPSNQPQHF,TGTGCCAGTAGTATCCAGACTCCTAGCAATCAGCCCCAGCATTTT
medium-sized,TRBJ2-2,TRBV28,NA,CASSLNSPGELFF,TGTGCCAGCAGTTTAAACTCCCCCGGGGAGCTGTTTTTT
NA,TRBJ1-1,TRBV27,TRBD1,CASHRGLRNTEAFF,TGTGCCAGCCATAGGGGGCTCAGGAACACTGAAGCTTTCTTT
NA,TRBJ2-7,TRBV10-2,NA,CASSEGVAPYEQYF,TGCGCCAGCAGTGAAGGAGTGGCCCCATACGAGCAGTACTTC
NA,TRBJ2-3,TRBV4-3,NA,CASSQEPEFTDTQYF,TGCGCCAGCAGCCAGGAGCCCGAATTCACAGATACGCAGTATTTT
few,TRBJ1-2,TRBV7-9,NA,CASSLWVSGLHGYTF,TGTGCCAGCAGCTTATGGGTATCAGGGCTACATGGCTACACCTTC